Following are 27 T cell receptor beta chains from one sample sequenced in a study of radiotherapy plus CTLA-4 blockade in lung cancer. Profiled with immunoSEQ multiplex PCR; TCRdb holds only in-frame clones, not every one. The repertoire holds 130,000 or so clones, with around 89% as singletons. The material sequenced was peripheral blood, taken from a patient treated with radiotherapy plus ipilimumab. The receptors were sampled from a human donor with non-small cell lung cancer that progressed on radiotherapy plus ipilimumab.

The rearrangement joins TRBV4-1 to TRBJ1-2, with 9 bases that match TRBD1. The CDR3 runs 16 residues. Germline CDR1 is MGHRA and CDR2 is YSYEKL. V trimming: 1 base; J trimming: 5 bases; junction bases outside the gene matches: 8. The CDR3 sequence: CASSQGGQGQGYGYTF. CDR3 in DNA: TGCGCCAGCAGCCAAGGGGGACAGGGCCAGGGGTATGGCTACACCTTC.

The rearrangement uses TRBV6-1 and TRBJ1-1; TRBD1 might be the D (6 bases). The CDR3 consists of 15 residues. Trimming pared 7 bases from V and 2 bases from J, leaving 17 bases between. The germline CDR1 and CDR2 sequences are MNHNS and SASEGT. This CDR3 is CASKRGGGGNTEAFF. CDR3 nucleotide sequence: TGTGCCAGCAAACGTGGAGGGGGAGGCAACACTGAAGCTTTCTTT.

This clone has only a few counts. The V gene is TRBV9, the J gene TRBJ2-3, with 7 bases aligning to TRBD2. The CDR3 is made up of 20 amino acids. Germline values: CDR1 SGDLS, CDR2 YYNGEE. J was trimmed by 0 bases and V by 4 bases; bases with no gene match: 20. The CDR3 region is CASSPRGPRGSGPSTDTQYF. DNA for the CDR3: TGTGCCAGCAGCCCTAGAGGCCCTAGGGGTAGCGGGCCTAGCACAGATACGCAGTATTTT. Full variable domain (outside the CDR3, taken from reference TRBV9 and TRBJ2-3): DSGVTQTPKHLITATGQRVTLRCSPRSGDLSVYWYQQSLDQGLQFLIQYYNGEERAKGNILERFSAQQFPDLHSELNLSSLELGDSALYFCASSPRGPRGSGPSTDTQYFGPGTRLTVL.

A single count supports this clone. The CDR3 region has the DNA TGCAGCGTTGACGGCAACTCTAACTATGGCTACACCTTC. Translated: CSVDGNSNYGYTF. The gene calls are TRBV29-1 and TRBJ1-2; the D is unclear. The V gene's germline CDR1 is SQVTM and CDR2 ANQGSEA. The CDR3 length is 13 residues. The V and J ends lost 3 bases and 0 bases respectively, with 8 bases between them. Using reference TRBV29-1 and TRBJ1-2 for the parts outside the CDR3, the full variable domain is SAVISQKPSRDICQRGTSLTIQCQVDSQVTMMFWYRQQPGQSLTLIATANQGSEATYESGFVIDKFPISRPNLTFSTLTVSNMSPEDSSIYLCSVDGNSNYGYTFGSGTRLTVV.

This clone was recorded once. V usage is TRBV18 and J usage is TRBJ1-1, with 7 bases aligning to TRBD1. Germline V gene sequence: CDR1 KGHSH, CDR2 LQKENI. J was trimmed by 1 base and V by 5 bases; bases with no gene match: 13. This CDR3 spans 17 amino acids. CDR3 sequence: CASSATRDRQRNTEAFF. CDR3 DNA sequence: TGTGCCAGCTCAGCAACCCGGGACAGACAAAGGAACACTGAAGCTTTCTTT.

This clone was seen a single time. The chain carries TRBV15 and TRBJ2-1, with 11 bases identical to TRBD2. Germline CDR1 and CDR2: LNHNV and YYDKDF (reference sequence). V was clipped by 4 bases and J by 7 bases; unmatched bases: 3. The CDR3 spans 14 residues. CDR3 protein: CATSNSGRVNEQFF. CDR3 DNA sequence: TGTGCCACCAGCAATAGCGGGAGGGTGAATGAGCAGTTCTTC.

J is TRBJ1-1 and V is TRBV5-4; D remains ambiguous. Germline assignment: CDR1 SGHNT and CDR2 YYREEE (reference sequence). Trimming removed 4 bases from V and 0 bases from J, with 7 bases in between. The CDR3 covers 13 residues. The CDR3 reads CASSVLLNTEAFF. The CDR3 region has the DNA TGTGCCAGCAGCGTCCTTCTGAACACTGAAGCTTTCTTT.

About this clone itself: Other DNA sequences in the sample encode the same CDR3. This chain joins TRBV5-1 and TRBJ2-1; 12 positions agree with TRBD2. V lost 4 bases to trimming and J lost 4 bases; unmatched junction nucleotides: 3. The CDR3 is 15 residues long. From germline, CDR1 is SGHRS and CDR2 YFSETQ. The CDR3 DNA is TGCGCCAGCAGCCCGGGACTAGCGGGTTACAATGAGCAGTTCTTC. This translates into CASSPGLAGYNEQFF.

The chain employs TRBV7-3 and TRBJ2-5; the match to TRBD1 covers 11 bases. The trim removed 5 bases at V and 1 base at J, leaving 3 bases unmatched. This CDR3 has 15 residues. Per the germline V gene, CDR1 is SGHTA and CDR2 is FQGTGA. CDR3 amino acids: CASSQGTGGQETQYF. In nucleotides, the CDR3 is TGTGCCAGCAGCCAAGGGACAGGGGGCCAAGAGACCCAGTACTTC.

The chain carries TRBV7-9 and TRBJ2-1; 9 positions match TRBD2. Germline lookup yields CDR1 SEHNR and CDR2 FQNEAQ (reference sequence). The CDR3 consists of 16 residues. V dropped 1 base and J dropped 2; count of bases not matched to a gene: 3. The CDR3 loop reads CASSLGAGGTYNEQFF. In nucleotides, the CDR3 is TGTGCCAGCAGCTTAGGAGCGGGAGGCACCTACAATGAGCAGTTCTTC.

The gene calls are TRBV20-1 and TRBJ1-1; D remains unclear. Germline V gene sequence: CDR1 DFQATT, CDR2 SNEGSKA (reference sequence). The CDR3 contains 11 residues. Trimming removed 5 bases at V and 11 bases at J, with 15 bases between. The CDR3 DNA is TGCAGTGCTCCCTTATGGGAAGTGGCTTTCTTT. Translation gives CSAPLWEVAFF.

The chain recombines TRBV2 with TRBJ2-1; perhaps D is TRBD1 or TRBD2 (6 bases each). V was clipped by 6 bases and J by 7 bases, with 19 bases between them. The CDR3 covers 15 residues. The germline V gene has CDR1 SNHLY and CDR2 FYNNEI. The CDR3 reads CASRRGNGRFNEQFF. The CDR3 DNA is TGTGCCAGCAGGAGGGGGAACGGGAGATTTAATGAGCAGTTCTTC. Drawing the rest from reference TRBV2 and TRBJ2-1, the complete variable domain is EPEVTQTPSHQVTQMGQEVILRCVPISNHLYFYWYRQILGQKVEFLVSFYNNEISEKSEIFDDQFSVERPDGSNFTLKIRSTKLEDSAMYFCASRRGNGRFNEQFFGPGTRLTVL.

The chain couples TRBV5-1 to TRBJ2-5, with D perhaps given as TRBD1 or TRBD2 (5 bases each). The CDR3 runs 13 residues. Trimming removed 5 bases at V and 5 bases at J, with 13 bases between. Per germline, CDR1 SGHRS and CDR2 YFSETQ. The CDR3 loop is CASSSLGTETQYF. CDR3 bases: TGCGCCAGCAGTTCGTTGGGGACGGAGACCCAGTACTTC.

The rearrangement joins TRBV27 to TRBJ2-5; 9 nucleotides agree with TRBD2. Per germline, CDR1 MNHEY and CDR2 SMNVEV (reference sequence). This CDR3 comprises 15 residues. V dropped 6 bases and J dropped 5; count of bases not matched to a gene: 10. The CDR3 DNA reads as TGTGCCAGCAGGGAATGGCGGGAGGGAGGGGAGACCCAGTACTTC. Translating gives CASREWREGGETQYF.

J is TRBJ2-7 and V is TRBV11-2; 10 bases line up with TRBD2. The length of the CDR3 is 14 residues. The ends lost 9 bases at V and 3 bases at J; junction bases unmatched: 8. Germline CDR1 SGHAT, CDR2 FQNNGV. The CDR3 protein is CASQGLADHYEQYF. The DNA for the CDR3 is TGTGCCAGTCAAGGACTAGCGGACCACTACGAGCAGTACTTC.

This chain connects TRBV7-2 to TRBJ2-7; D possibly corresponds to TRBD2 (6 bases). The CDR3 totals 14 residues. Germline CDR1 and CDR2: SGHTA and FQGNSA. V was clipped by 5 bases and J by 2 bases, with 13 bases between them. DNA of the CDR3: TGTGCCAGCAGCCCTTGGAGGGGAACCTACGAGCAGTACTTC. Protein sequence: CASSPWRGTYEQYF.

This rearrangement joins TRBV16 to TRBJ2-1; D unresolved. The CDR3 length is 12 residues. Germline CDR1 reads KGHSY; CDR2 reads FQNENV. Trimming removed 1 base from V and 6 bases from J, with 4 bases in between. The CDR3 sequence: CASSQLTNEQFF. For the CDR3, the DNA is TGTGCCAGCAGCCAATTAACCAATGAGCAGTTCTTC.

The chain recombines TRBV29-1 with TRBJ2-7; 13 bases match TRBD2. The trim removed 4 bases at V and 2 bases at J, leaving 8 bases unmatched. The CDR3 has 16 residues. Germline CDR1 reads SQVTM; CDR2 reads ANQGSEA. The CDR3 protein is CSVGGLAGTTAYEQYF. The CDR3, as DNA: TGCAGCGTTGGGGGACTAGCGGGGACAACGGCCTACGAGCAGTACTTC.

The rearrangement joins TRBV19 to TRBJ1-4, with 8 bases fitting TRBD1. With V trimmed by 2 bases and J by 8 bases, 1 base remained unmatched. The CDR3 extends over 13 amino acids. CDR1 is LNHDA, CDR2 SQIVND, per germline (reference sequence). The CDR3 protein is CASSIRQGEKLFF. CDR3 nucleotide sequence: TGTGCCAGTAGTATAAGACAGGGGGAAAAACTGTTTTTT. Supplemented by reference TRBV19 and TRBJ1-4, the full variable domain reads DGGITQSPKYLFRKEGQNVTLSCEQNLNHDAMYWYRQDPGQGLRLIYYSQIVNDFQKGDIAEGYSVSREKKESFPLTVTSAQKNPTAFYLCASSIRQGEKLFFGSGTQLSVL.

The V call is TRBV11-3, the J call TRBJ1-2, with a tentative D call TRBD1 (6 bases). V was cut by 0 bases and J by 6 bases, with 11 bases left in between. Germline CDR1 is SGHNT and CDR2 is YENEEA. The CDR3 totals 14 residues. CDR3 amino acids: CASSLDDRLHGYTF. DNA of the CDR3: TGTGCCAGCAGCTTAGACGACAGGCTTCATGGCTACACCTTC.

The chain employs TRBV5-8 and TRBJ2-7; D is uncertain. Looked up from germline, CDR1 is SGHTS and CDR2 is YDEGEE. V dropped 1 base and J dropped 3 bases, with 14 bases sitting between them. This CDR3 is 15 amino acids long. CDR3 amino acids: CASSLLGRSLYEQYF. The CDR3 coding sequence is TGTGCCAGCAGCTTGTTAGGGCGGTCCCTCTACGAGCAGTACTTC.

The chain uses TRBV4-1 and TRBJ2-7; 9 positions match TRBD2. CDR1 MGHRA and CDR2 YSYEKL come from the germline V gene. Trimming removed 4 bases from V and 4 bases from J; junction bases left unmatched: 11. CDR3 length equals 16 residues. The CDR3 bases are TGCGCCAGCAGCCGCGCCTTCAATAGCGGGAGTTACGAGCAGTACTTC. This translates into CASSRAFNSGSYEQYF.

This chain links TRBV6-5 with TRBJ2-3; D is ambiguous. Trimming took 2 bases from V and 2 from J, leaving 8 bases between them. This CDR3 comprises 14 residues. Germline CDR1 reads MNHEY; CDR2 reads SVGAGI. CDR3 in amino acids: CASSYGLDTDTQYF. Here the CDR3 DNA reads TGTGCCAGCAGTTACGGTCTCGACACAGATACGCAGTATTTT.

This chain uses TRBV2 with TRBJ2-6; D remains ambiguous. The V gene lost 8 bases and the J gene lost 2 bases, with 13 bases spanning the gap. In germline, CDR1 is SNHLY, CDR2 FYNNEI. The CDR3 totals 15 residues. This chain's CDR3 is CASGRLAPGANVLTF. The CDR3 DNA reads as TGTGCCAGCGGTCGCCTGGCCCCTGGGGCCAACGTCCTGACTTTC.

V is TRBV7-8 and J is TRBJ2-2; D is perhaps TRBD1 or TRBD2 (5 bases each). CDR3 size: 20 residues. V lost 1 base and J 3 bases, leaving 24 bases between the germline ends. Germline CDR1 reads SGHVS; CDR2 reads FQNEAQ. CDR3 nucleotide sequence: TGTGCCAGCAGCTTAGGTTTTGGGGGAATGAGAGTTAAGGACACCGGGGAGCTGTTTTTT. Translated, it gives CASSLGFGGMRVKDTGELFF.

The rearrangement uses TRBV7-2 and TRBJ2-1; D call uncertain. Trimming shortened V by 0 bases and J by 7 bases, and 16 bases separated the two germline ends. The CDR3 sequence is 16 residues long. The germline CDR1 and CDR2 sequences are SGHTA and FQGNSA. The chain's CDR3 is CASSLAEVPGLNEQFF. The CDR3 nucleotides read TGTGCCAGCAGCTTAGCGGAAGTTCCGGGCTTAAATGAGCAGTTCTTC. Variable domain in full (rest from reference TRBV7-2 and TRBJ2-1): GAGVSQSPSNKVTEKGKDVELRCDPISGHTALYWYRQSLGQGLEFLIYFQGNSAPDKSGLPSDRFSAERTGGSVSTLTIQRTQQEDSAVYLCASSLAEVPGLNEQFFGPGTRLTVL.

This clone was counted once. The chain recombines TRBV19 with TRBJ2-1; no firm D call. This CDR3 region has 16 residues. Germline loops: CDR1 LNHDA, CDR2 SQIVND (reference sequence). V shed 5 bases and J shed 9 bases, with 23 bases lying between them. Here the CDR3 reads CASSFTVALGRGEQFF. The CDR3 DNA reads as TGTGCCAGTAGTTTCACGGTTGCACTTGGCAGAGGTGAGCAGTTCTTC.